The sequence of this T cell receptor (beta chain) was determined in a study of cytomegalovirus exposure and HLA in healthy donors. The wider study: A later analysis reported the same platform for the 95 to 150 validation repertoires and the 666 first-cohort repertoires.

Here immunoSEQ multiplex PCR was the method, and the copy in TCRdb shows in-frame clones only, minus some. The repertoire holds 260,000 or so clones, with 70% to 90% as singletons. Germline CDR1 SGHAT, CDR2 FQNNGV. The CDR3 is made up of 18 amino acids. V dropped 5 bases and J dropped 2; count of bases not matched to a gene: 14. This TCR came from a woman between 18 and 30 years old in good health and CMV-seronegative. The gene calls are TRBV11-2 and TRBJ1-2, with 10 bases identical to TRBD1. Material: PBMCs. The CDR3, as DNA: TGTGCCAGCAGCGCCGTGGCCTTGCGACAGGGGGCCAACTATGGCTACACCTTC. Its translation is CASSAVALRQGANYGYTF.